The 3 T cell receptor beta chains listed next were all sequenced from one sample in a study of vaccination and CD4 T cells after COVID-19. No cognate antigen is known for these TCRs. Treatment in this sample: approximately 9-day PBMC culture with coronavirus spike peptide pools or control peptides (ViraFEST assay). Cultured CD4+ T cells had their DNA profiled by the Oncomine TCR Beta short-read assay. TCRdb reprocessed the PCR reads with MiXCR, giving one entry per CDR3 protein. The table includes 12,000 or so distinct CDR3 sequences, around 50% detected once. The sequenced sample was CD4+ T cells from blood, cultured in vitro. The receptors come from a human donor who had recovered from COVID-19.

The chain couples TRBV7-8 to TRBJ2-7; D unresolved. CDR1 and CDR2 (germline): SGHVS, FQNEAQ. Between the trimmed V and J ends, which lost 4 bases and 2 bases, there was a span of 12 bases. The CDR3 runs 14 residues. CDR3 protein: CASSSRTETYEQYF. The CDR3 DNA is TGTGCCAGCAGCTCCCGGACCGAAACCTACGAGCAGTACTTC. Drawing the rest from reference TRBV7-8 and TRBJ2-7, the complete variable domain is GAGVSQSPRYKVAKRGQDVALRCDPISGHVSLFWYQQALGQGPEFLTYFQNEAQLDKSGLPSDRFFAERPEGSVSTLKIQRTQQEDSAVYLCASSSRTETYEQYFGPGTRLTVT.

This clonotype is classed as hyperexpanded (1% or more). As DNA, the CDR3 is TGTGCCAGCAGCTTTAGGAGGGAAAACACCATATATTTT. Translating it yields CASSFRRENTIYF. This chain joins TRBV7-2 and TRBJ1-3; no definite D call. V lost 3 bases and J 6 bases, leaving 9 bases between the germline ends. Germline loops: CDR1 SGHTA, CDR2 FQGNSA. The CDR3 extends over 13 amino acids.

This chain joins TRBV20-1 and TRBJ2-3; D assignment may be TRBD1 or TRBD2 (6 bases each). The CDR3 loop spans 16 amino acids. V was pared by 1 base and J by 3 bases, with 17 bases between. The germline V gene has CDR1 DFQATT and CDR2 SNEGSKA (reference sequence). This CDR3 reads CSARGDPGGETDTQYF. CDR3 nucleotides: TGCAGTGCTAGAGGCGACCCCGGGGGCGAGACAGATACGCAGTATTTT.